This T cell receptor (beta chain) was identified in a study of T cell changes during pregnancy in multiple sclerosis. TCRdb keeps only in-frame clones here, not all; method: immunoSEQ multiplex PCR. Seen here are some 58,000 clones, about 96% observed once, and the top ten hold roughly 2.4%. The receptor was isolated from a female donor with multiple sclerosis, enrolled in a pregnancy study. Sequencing was performed on CD8+ T cells from peripheral blood mononuclear cells, taken after pregnancy.

The CDR3 DNA follows: TGTGCCAGCAGCTACCCCGGGGTAGAGGAGTACTTC. Its protein is CASSYPGVEEYF. The rearrangement links TRBV9 to TRBJ2-5; D may be TRBD2 (5 bases). From germline, CDR1 is SGDLS and CDR2 YYNGEE. Trimming took off 4 bases at V and 12 bases at J, with 16 bases between the two ends. The CDR3 has 12 residues.